These 19 T cell receptor beta chains originate from one sample sequenced in a study of T cells in Graves' hyperthyroidism and ophthalmopathy. There were TCR beta CDR3 regions amplified from RNA transcripts. During a first-round RT-PCR of the TCR CDR3, the HTBI primer set was used. One entry per CDR3 protein, called by TCRdb with MiXCR from the multiplex PCR reads. The sample records about half a million distinct CDR3 sequences, about 22% being singletons. The sample comprised blood. Receptors were obtained from a woman aged 70 to 79 with Graves' ophthalmopathy.

This clonotype appeared many times. CDR3 in amino acids: CASSYYRNSNEQYF. CDR3 DNA: TGTGCCAGCAGCTACTACAGGAACTCAAACGAGCAGTACTTC. V and J are TRBV11-2 and TRBJ2-7, with D possibly being TRBD1 (5 bases). Trimming took off 4 bases at V and 5 bases at J, with 15 bases between the two ends. Germline CDR1 is SGHAT and CDR2 is FQNNGV. This CDR3 contains 14 residues.

This clonotype showed up many times. The genes are TRBV28 and TRBJ1-2, with D tentatively TRBD1 (5 bases). The V end lost 6 bases, the J end lost 5 bases, and 25 bases lay between the germline ends. The CDR3 runs to 17 residues. Germline CDR1 MDHEN, CDR2 SYDVKM. CDR3 coding DNA: TGTGCCAGCAGCAGCCCTTTCACAAGGGACGGGGATTATGGCTACACCTTC. This sequence encodes CASSSPFTRDGDYGYTF.

V gene TRBV12-5 combines with J gene TRBJ1-1; TRBD1 is a possible D gene (5 bases). Germline loops: CDR1 LGHNT, CDR2 FRNRAP. V dropped 6 bases and J dropped 5 bases, with 16 bases sitting between them. The CDR3 spans 14 residues. The CDR3 coding sequence is TGTGCTAGTGGCCCAAGGACAATACGAACTGAAGCTTTCTTT. Translated, it gives CASGPRTIRTEAFF.

This sequence joins TRBV18 and TRBJ1-1; D remains ambiguous. CDR3 size: 14 residues. Germline CDR1 is KGHSH and CDR2 is LQKENI. V lost 6 bases to trimming and J lost 0 bases, with 11 bases between them. CDR3 sequence: CASSSELLNTEAFF. The CDR3 region has the DNA TGTGCCAGCTCTTCGGAATTGCTGAACACTGAAGCTTTCTTT.

The chain joins TRBV4-1 to TRBJ2-7; 8 nucleotides match TRBD1. Looked up from germline, CDR1 is MGHRA and CDR2 is YSYEKL. The CDR3 extends over 15 amino acids. V dropped 4 bases and J dropped 2; count of bases not matched to a gene: 7. The CDR3, as DNA: TGCGCCAGCAGCCTTGTCGGACAGGGAGCCTACGAGCAGTACTTC. Translation: CASSLVGQGAYEQYF.

This chain links TRBV24-1 with TRBJ2-1; D may match TRBD1 or TRBD2 (5 bases each). Trimming stripped 5 bases from V and 13 bases from J, with 14 bases between. This CDR3 has 12 amino acids. The germline V gene has CDR1 KGHDR and CDR2 SFDVKD. CDR3 sequence reads: CATSGLRGPQFF. Here the CDR3 DNA reads TGTGCCACCAGTGGCCTGAGGGGCCCCCAGTTCTTC.

A few counts support this clonotype. The rearrangement uses TRBV18 and TRBJ1-5, with a possible D match to TRBD1 (6 bases). CDR3 size: 14 residues. Germline-derived CDR1 and CDR2 are KGHSH and LQKENI. The V gene lost 2 bases and the J gene lost 3 bases, with 8 bases spanning the gap. The chain's CDR3 is CASSPGQYNQPQHF. DNA for the CDR3: TGTGCCAGCTCACCAGGACAGTACAATCAGCCCCAGCATTTT.

Many counts were recorded for this clonotype. V is TRBV7-9 and J is TRBJ2-7; TRBD2 aligns across 7 bases. V gave up 2 bases and J gave up 2 bases; unmatched junction bases: 3. The CDR3 runs 14 residues. CDR1 is SEHNR, CDR2 FQNEAQ, per germline (reference sequence). CDR3 sequence: CASSLPSGTYEQYF. Written as DNA, the CDR3 is TGTGCCAGCAGCTTACCCAGCGGGACCTACGAGCAGTACTTC.

This clonotype was seen at least ten times. This chain joins TRBV7-2 and TRBJ1-2; 12 bases are a match to TRBD1. J lost 0 bases, V lost 5 bases, and 7 bases had no gene match. This CDR3 contains 17 residues. Looked up from germline, CDR1 is SGHTA and CDR2 is FQGNSA. The CDR3 coding sequence is TGTGCCAGCAGCGGAGGGGACAGGGGGCGGGCTAACTATGGCTACACCTTC. It is translated as CASSGGDRGRANYGYTF.

The chain combines TRBV10-3 with TRBJ2-7, with no clear D. The V end was cut by 1 base, the J end by 4 bases, with 2 bases between. The CDR3 consists of 11 residues. Germline CDR1 ENHRY, CDR2 SYGVKD. The CDR3 DNA sequence: TGTGCCATCAGTGAGTTATACGAGCAGTACTTC. It specifies CAISELYEQYF.

V is TRBV18 and J is TRBJ2-6; a possible D gene is TRBD1 (5 bases). The germline V gene encodes CDR1 KGHSH and CDR2 LQKENI. Trimming cost V 6 bases and J 0 bases, with 9 bases left between them. This CDR3 spans 15 amino acids. DNA for the CDR3: TGTGCCAGCTCGTCACAGGACTCTGGGGCCAACGTCCTGACTTTC. Its translation: CASSSQDSGANVLTF.

The gene calls are TRBV7-2 and TRBJ2-7; 8 nucleotides align to TRBD2. Germline V gene sequence: CDR1 SGHTA, CDR2 FQGNSA. V shed 3 bases, J shed 5 bases, and the junction held 9 bases outside the gene matches. The CDR3 extends over 15 amino acids. The CDR3 reads CASSLASTSGNEQYF. The CDR3 nucleotides read TGTGCCAGCAGCTTGGCTTCCACTAGCGGTAACGAGCAGTACTTC.

This clonotype was detected a few times. The gene calls are TRBV6-4 and TRBJ1-1; 9 bases fit TRBD1. The CDR3 consists of 16 residues. The V gene end was trimmed by 0 bases and the J gene end by 2 bases; junction bases not matched to a gene: 4. CDR1 is MRHNA and CDR2 is SNTAGT in the germline V gene. Written as DNA, the CDR3 is TGTGCCAGCAGTGACTCTCCGGGACAGGGAAACACTGAAGCTTTCTTT. This encodes CASSDSPGQGNTEAFF.

The chain has TRBV20-1 and TRBJ1-2; 10 nucleotides agree with TRBD1. This CDR3 has 14 residues. V was pared by 1 base and J by 5 bases, with 4 bases of the junction left unmatched. Germline CDR1 is DFQATT and CDR2 is SNEGSKA (reference sequence). This CDR3 is CSARGADRGYGYTF. The CDR3 DNA follows: TGCAGTGCTAGAGGGGCGGACAGGGGGTATGGCTACACCTTC.

J is TRBJ2-7 and V is TRBV12-3 or TRBV12-4; perhaps TRBD2 as D (6 bases). CDR3 length: 17 residues. The V and J ends lost 2 bases and 6 bases respectively, with 23 bases between them. CDR3 nucleotide sequence: TGTGCCAGCAGTTTAATCTCTATTGTTGGAGGGTCGTCCGAGCAGTACTTC. Translation: CASSLISIVGGSSEQYF.

This clonotype appeared a few times. The genes are TRBV3-1 and TRBJ2-1; D gene uncertain. The germline V gene encodes CDR1 LGHDT and CDR2 YNNKEL (reference sequence). The CDR3 has 15 amino acids. V was clipped by 5 bases and J by 1 base, with 12 bases between them. The CDR3 sequence is CASSDEATSYNEQFF. The CDR3 DNA reads TGTGCCAGCAGCGACGAAGCTACTTCCTACAATGAGCAGTTCTTC.

This chain joins TRBV10-3 and TRBJ2-1; 7 bases match TRBD2. V lost 11 bases, J lost 10 bases, and 17 bases stayed unmatched. Germline CDR1 is ENHRY and CDR2 is SYGVKD. The CDR3 sequence is 14 residues long. CDR3 sequence (DNA): TGTGCCTCCTCGGGGGGTTGGAGAGCGGGCGAGCAGTTCTTC. This sequence encodes CASSGGWRAGEQFF.

V is TRBV15 and J is TRBJ2-3; 9 nucleotides match TRBD1. The CDR3 has 16 residues. In germline, CDR1 is LNHNV, CDR2 YYDKDF (reference sequence). V gave up 5 bases and J gave up 0 bases; unmatched junction bases: 6. As DNA, the CDR3 is TGTGCCACCAGCCTCAACAGGGGGCGAAGCACAGATACGCAGTATTTT. Residues: CATSLNRGRSTDTQYF.

The chain recombines TRBV2 with TRBJ1-2, with 7 bases lining up with TRBD1. CDR1 SNHLY and CDR2 FYNNEI come from the germline V gene. The CDR3 runs to 17 residues. V shed 0 bases, J shed 4 bases, and the junction held 11 bases outside the gene matches. The chain's CDR3 is CASSEASPRQGSYGYTF. CDR3 sequence (DNA): TGTGCCAGCAGTGAAGCCTCCCCTAGACAGGGATCCTATGGCTACACCTTC.